The 25 T cell receptor beta chains below all came from one sample that was sequenced in a study of blood T cell repertoires in COVID-19. The repertoire was sequenced with immunoSEQ multiplex PCR; TCRdb's copy has only in-frame clones and lacks some. The sample lists approximately 38,000 clones, about 90% occurring once. Sequenced sample: peripheral blood. These receptors all stem from a man in his forties or fifties with active or convalescent COVID-19.

The V and J genes are TRBV5-5 and TRBJ2-5, with 9 bases that match TRBD1. The germline gives CDR1 SGHKS, CDR2 YYEKEE (reference sequence). This CDR3 is built from 16 residues. V dropped 3 bases and J dropped 1; count of bases not matched to a gene: 7. The CDR3 bases are TGTGCCAGCAGCTCTGGGGACAGGGTGACCCAAGAGACCCAGTACTTC. Protein product: CASSSGDRVTQETQYF.

The chain combines TRBV28 with TRBJ1-5; no firm D call. Germline V CDR1 and CDR2: MDHEN, SYDVKM. The length of the CDR3 is 14 residues. Deletions cut 6 bases from V and 3 bases from J, with 12 bases between. CDR3 sequence (DNA): TGTGCCAGCAGATCCCCCGGGGACAATCAGCCCCAGCATTTT. It is translated as CASRSPGDNQPQHF.

V gene TRBV5-1 combines with J gene TRBJ2-1; D is uncertain. CDR1 and CDR2 (germline): SGHRS, YFSETQ. The CDR3 consists of 14 residues. V lost 0 bases and J lost 7, with 11 bases in between. The CDR3 DNA reads as TGCGCCAGCAGCTTGGCACTATCCACAAATGAGCAGTTCTTC. This sequence encodes CASSLALSTNEQFF.

The chain employs TRBV5-1 and TRBJ2-5; 11 bases are shared with TRBD2. J lost 4 bases, V lost 1 base, and 3 bases had no gene match. Germline assignment: CDR1 SGHRS and CDR2 YFSETQ. The CDR3 runs 15 residues. The CDR3 DNA is TGCGCCAGCAGCTTGAGTGGGACTAGCGGAGAGACCCAGTACTTC. Protein product: CASSLSGTSGETQYF. Drawing the rest from reference TRBV5-1 and TRBJ2-5, the complete variable domain is KAGVTQTPRYLIKTRGQQVTLSCSPISGHRSVSWYQQTPGQGLQFLFEYFSETQRNKGNFPGRFSGRQFSNSRSEMNVSTLELGDSALYLCASSLSGTSGETQYFGPGTRLLVL.

V is TRBV2 and J is TRBJ2-7; maybe TRBD1 (6 bases). The CDR3 is 14 amino acids. Germline V gives CDR1 SNHLY, CDR2 FYNNEI. V lost 5 bases and J lost 0, with 11 bases in between. The CDR3 DNA reads as TGTGCCAGCAGTAGGACAGCTAGCTCCTACGAGCAGTACTTC. This sequence encodes CASSRTASSYEQYF.

V is TRBV19 and J is TRBJ1-4; 7 nucleotides agree with TRBD1. Germline V lookup: CDR1 LNHDA, CDR2 SQIVND (reference sequence). V was clipped by 5 bases and J by 3 bases; unmatched bases: 6. CDR3 length equals 15 residues. The CDR3 nucleotides are TGTGCCAGTAGTCCCTCAGGGGGGTCTAATGAAAAACTGTTTTTT. Its protein is CASSPSGGSNEKLFF.

The V and J genes are TRBV21-1 and TRBJ2-2; the table's D gene call, TRBD2, was not cross checked with the DNA. TRBV21-1 is a pseudogene segment. This CDR3 is 12 amino acids long. CDR3 amino acids: CASSKSPGELFF. CDR3 in DNA: TGTGCCAGCAGCAAGAGTCCAGGGGAGCTGTTTTTT.

This clone was seen once. The V call is TRBV3-1 (or the pseudogene TRBV3-2), the J call TRBJ2-1; 7 nucleotides agree with TRBD2. The V segment lost 1 base and the J segment 1 base; nucleotides outside the gene matches: 10. The germline CDR1 and CDR2 sequences are LGHDT and YNNKEL (reference sequence). This CDR3 comprises 18 residues. CDR3 loop: CASSQAVRQRGSYNEQFF. The CDR3 nucleotides are TGTGCCAGCAGCCAAGCAGTTCGACAGCGGGGTTCCTACAATGAGCAGTTCTTC.

The V and J genes are TRBV3-1 (or the pseudogene TRBV3-2) and TRBJ2-7, with D maybe TRBD1 (6 bases). The CDR3 extends over 18 amino acids. Between the trimmed V and J ends, which lost 0 bases and 3 bases, there was a span of 21 bases. From germline, CDR1 is LGHDT and CDR2 YNNKEL (reference sequence). As DNA, the CDR3 is TGTGCCAGCAGCCAAGATCCCTTAACAGGGATGCCTTTCTACGAGCAGTACTTC. Translated, it gives CASSQDPLTGMPFYEQYF.

This clone is termed medium-sized (0.01 to 0.1%). The genes are TRBV19 and TRBJ2-7, with a possible D match to TRBD2 (6 bases). This CDR3 has 15 amino acids. The germline CDR1 and CDR2 sequences are LNHDA and SQIVND (reference sequence). V dropped 5 bases and J dropped 3 bases, with 17 bases sitting between them. This CDR3 is CASSYETGLYYEQYF. As DNA, the CDR3 is TGTGCCAGTAGTTACGAAACGGGACTTTACTACGAGCAGTACTTC. The full variable domain, rest sourced from reference TRBV19 and TRBJ2-7, is DGGITQSPKYLFRKEGQNVTLSCEQNLNHDAMYWYRQDPGQGLRLIYYSQIVNDFQKGDIAEGYSVSREKKESFPLTVTSAQKNPTAFYLCASSYETGLYYEQYFGPGTRLTVT.

The CDR3 bases are TGTGCCAGCACCCAGGGGGGAGGCTACACCTTC. Translating it yields CASTQGGGYTF. The chain links TRBV4-2 to TRBJ1-2, with 7 bases lining up with TRBD1. There are 11 residues in the CDR3. Trimming cost V 7 bases and J 8 bases; bases outside gene matches: 4. Germline V lookup: CDR1 LGHNA, CDR2 YNFKEQ.

Comments on this clone: One end of the junction is discordant with germline, which a read error may explain. The chain carries TRBV5-1 and TRBJ1-6, with no clear D. Germline V lookup: CDR1 SGHRS, CDR2 YFSETQ. The CDR3 covers 14 residues. The CDR3 is CASSLGGSNSPLHF. The CDR3 DNA reads TGCGCTAGCAGCTTGGGAGGGAGTAATTCACCCCTCCACTTT.

The chain combines TRBV14 with TRBJ1-4; the D is unclear. The CDR3 has 14 amino acids. Germline loops: CDR1 SGHDN, CDR2 FVKESK. The V and J ends lost 4 bases and 8 bases respectively, with 14 bases between them. CDR3 in amino acids: CASSLPGGKEKLFF. CDR3 DNA: TGTGCCAGCAGCCTTCCGGGAGGAAAGGAAAAACTGTTTTTT.

The chain uses TRBV19 and TRBJ2-7, with D tentatively TRBD1 (5 bases). Trimming removed 1 base at V and 3 bases at J, with 10 bases between. CDR3 length: 14 amino acids. CDR1 and CDR2 (germline): LNHDA, SQIVND (reference sequence). CDR3 sequence (DNA): TGTGCCAGTAGTATAGGCAGGGCCAGCTACGAGCAGTACTTC. Translation: CASSIGRASYEQYF.

The genes are TRBV4-1 and TRBJ1-5; a possible D gene is TRBD1 (5 bases). CDR1 is MGHRA and CDR2 is YSYEKL in the germline V gene. The CDR3 consists of 15 residues. Trimming stripped 1 base from V and 6 bases from J, with 13 bases between. CDR3 amino acids: CASSQVVGGTQPQHF. CDR3 in DNA: TGCGCCAGCAGCCAAGTGGTTGGGGGGACTCAGCCCCAGCATTTT.

The chain combines TRBV7-6 with TRBJ2-1, with 8 nucleotides matching TRBD2. V lost 2 bases to trimming and J lost 10 bases; unmatched junction nucleotides: 4. The CDR3 runs to 13 residues. Germline-derived CDR1 and CDR2 are SGHVS and FNYEAQ. The CDR3, as DNA: TGTGCCAGCAGCTTAAGTACTAGCGGAGAGCAGTTCTTC. This codes for CASSLSTSGEQFF.

This clone showed up just a few times. The chain employs TRBV3-1 (or the pseudogene TRBV3-2) and TRBJ1-1; 9 bases map to TRBD1. This CDR3 is built from 15 residues. Germline trimming cut 2 bases from V and 3 bases from J; bases unmatched to any gene: 4. Germline CDR1 is LGHDT and CDR2 is YNNKEL (reference sequence). The chain's CDR3 is CASSQLTGGDTEAFF. CDR3 in DNA: TGTGCCAGCAGCCAACTGACAGGGGGGGACACTGAAGCTTTCTTT.

The chain employs TRBV10-3 and TRBJ2-7; D remains unclear. Trimming cost V 6 bases and J 4 bases, with 10 bases left between them. The germline gives CDR1 ENHRY, CDR2 SYGVKD. The CDR3 length is 12 residues. CDR3 DNA: TGTGCCATCAGCGATACACAATACGAGCAGTACTTC. Encoded protein: CAISDTQYEQYF.

This clone has only one observation. V gene TRBV6-1 combines with J gene TRBJ2-2; perhaps TRBD2 as D (5 bases). The CDR3 contains 16 residues. V lost 0 bases and J lost 6, with 14 bases in between. The germline V gene encodes CDR1 MNHNS and CDR2 SASEGT. The DNA of the CDR3 is TGTGCCAGCAGTGAAGCGCGGGCAACGCTTGCCGGGGAGCTGTTTTTT. This gives the protein CASSEARATLAGELFF.

This chain connects TRBV7-9 to TRBJ2-3; D gene unclear. CDR3 size: 13 residues. Per the germline V gene, CDR1 is SEHNR and CDR2 is FQNEAQ (reference sequence). The germline V and J ends were trimmed by 2 bases and 1 base, with 4 bases remaining between them. CDR3: CASSLSGTDTQYF. CDR3 DNA sequence: TGTGCCAGCAGCTTATCTGGCACAGATACGCAGTATTTT.

This rearrangement joins TRBV19 to TRBJ1-2; a possible D gene is TRBD1 (6 bases). The CDR3 consists of 13 residues. The germline V and J ends were trimmed by 3 bases and 5 bases, with 10 bases remaining between them. CDR1 is LNHDA and CDR2 is SQIVND in the germline V gene (reference sequence). The CDR3 DNA reads as TGTGCCAGTAGTATTGGGACAACTTATGGCTACACCTTC. Its translation is CASSIGTTYGYTF.

The chain is built from TRBV19 and TRBJ2-3, with D possibly TRBD2 on 5 matching bases. The CDR3 totals 13 residues. Germline CDR1 reads LNHDA; CDR2 reads SQIVND (reference sequence). Trimming shortened V by 3 bases and J by 4 bases, and 8 bases separated the two germline ends. CDR3 coding DNA: TGTGCCAGTAGTATTAGCGAGGCAGATACGCAGTATTTT. It is translated as CASSISEADTQYF.

CDR3 DNA: TGTGCCAGCAGTTCTGGACATCTCACTAATGGCTACACCTTC. Translated: CASSSGHLTNGYTF. V usage is TRBV6-5 and J usage is TRBJ1-2; D is perhaps TRBD1 (5 bases). The germline CDR1 and CDR2 sequences are MNHEY and SVGAGI. Trimming took 4 bases from V and 6 from J, leaving 15 bases between them. CDR3 length: 14 amino acids.

The chain joins TRBV7-8 to TRBJ2-1, with 8 bases that match TRBD2. In germline, CDR1 is SGHVS, CDR2 FQNEAQ. The V and J ends lost 1 base and 3 bases, in that order; junction bases with no gene match: 11. CDR3 length: 18 amino acids. CDR3 coding DNA: TGTGCCAGCAGCTTAGGGGTGACTAGCGAGTATCGCTACAATGAGCAGTTCTTC. Translation gives CASSLGVTSEYRYNEQFF.

This clone has only one observation. The genes are TRBV20-1 and TRBJ2-3, with D perhaps TRBD2 (6 bases). Germline V CDR1 and CDR2: DFQATT, SNEGSKA (reference sequence). V lost 3 bases, J lost 2 bases, and 18 bases lay in between. CDR3 size: 16 residues. The CDR3 is CSASKRLSGYTDTQYF. CDR3 DNA: TGCAGTGCTAGTAAACGGCTTAGCGGTTACACAGATACGCAGTATTTT.